This section outlines one T cell receptor (beta chain) sequence together with its context. Its target is not known. Mismatch with germline at one junction end may stem from a read error. Sequencing used immunoSEQ multiplex PCR; TCRdb keeps in-frame clones, though not all of them. This sample has about 20,000 clones; 80% to 90% occur once, and the top ten carry about 2%. Control samples came 1 year after myeloablative marrow transplants with methotrexate plus calcineurin inhibitor. The CDR3 is 15 amino acids. Germline assignment: CDR1 SSHAT and CDR2 FNYEAQ (reference sequence). The sample originates from a study of T cells after posttransplantation cyclophosphamide. Study-wide findings and caveats: Later post-transplant blood repertoires were often dominated by donor CD8+ memory clones. Skin or GI-infiltrating T cells shared few TRB sequences with blood.

The rearrangement links TRBV7-7 to TRBJ2-1, with a possible D match to TRBD2 (5 bases). Source: PBMCs, taken about 360 days after allogeneic stem cell transplant with calcineurin inhibitor and methotrexate. This sequence originates from a female patient between 25 and 45 years old who received an allogeneic stem cell transplant from an unrelated donor, was CMV-positive, and had acute and chronic GVHD. Some T cells may originate from the graft donor. CDR3 residues: CASSLALSPDNEQFF. As DNA, the CDR3 is TGTGCTAGCAGCTTAGCGTTGAGTCCGGACAATGAGCAGTTCTTC.